Listed here are 5 T cell receptor beta chains from one sample, sequenced in a study of post-analysis software for immune sequencing data. Study results and caveats: In patients, TRBV5-6, TRBV5-1 and TRBV20-1 belonged to 4 or 5 TRBV segments found more frequently than in controls.

Tagging with unique molecular identifiers was a feature of the TCR beta cDNA libraries. Each CDR3 protein is one row after TCRdb ran MiXCR on the PCR reads. The table shows about 500,000 distinct CDR3 sequences, with under 55% occurring only once. No antigen has been assigned to these receptors. The specimen sequenced was blood. Receptor source: a girl under 18 with multiple sclerosis.

This clonotype was found many times. The chain combines TRBV20-1 with TRBJ2-7; D uncertain. Trimming shortened V by 0 bases and J by 5 bases, and 26 bases separated the two germline ends. The CDR3 spans 18 residues. The germline gives CDR1 DFQATT, CDR2 SNEGSKA (reference sequence). CDR3 sequence reads: CSARDRKGERLGKNEQYF. Written as DNA, the CDR3 is TGCAGTGCTAGAGATCGTAAAGGAGAAAGGTTGGGTAAGAACGAGCAGTACTTC.

This clonotype was recorded a few times. This chain joins TRBV6-1 and TRBJ2-5; 7 bases match TRBD2. Trimming took 1 base from V and 2 from J; bases not matched to a gene: 4. This CDR3 is 15 amino acids long. Germline CDR1 and CDR2: MNHNS and SASEGT. The DNA of the CDR3 is TGTGCCAGCAGTGAAGGGGGAGGGTCTCAAGAGACCCAGTACTTC. Its protein product is CASSEGGGSQETQYF.

This clonotype was detected only a few times. V and J are TRBV29-1 and TRBJ2-1, with D perhaps given as TRBD1 or TRBD2 (5 bases each). Germline loops: CDR1 SQVTM, CDR2 ANQGSEA. The CDR3 is 16 amino acids. Trimming removed 0 bases from V and 10 bases from J, with 22 bases in between. In nucleotides, the CDR3 is TGCAGCGTTGAAGAGCGCCAGGGAACGGGGAAGGAGGAGCAGTTCTTC. This encodes CSVEERQGTGKEEQFF.

The chain is built from TRBV28 and TRBJ2-5; possible D gene TRBD2, 6 bases. The DNA end is a closer match to TRBJ2-7, so the J assignment may be wrong. CDR1 and CDR2 (germline): MDHEN, SYDVKM. The CDR3 sequence is 14 residues long. The CDR3 DNA sequence: TGTGCCAGCAGCGAAGATGGCGGGGTCTACGAGCAGTACTTC. The encoded protein is CASSEDGGVYEQYF.

This clonotype has just a few counts. The rearrangement joins TRBV20-1 to TRBJ2-6; possibly TRBD1 for D (5 bases). Germline V lookup: CDR1 DFQATT, CDR2 SNEGSKA (reference sequence). The CDR3 is made up of 16 amino acids. Trimming took 0 bases from V and 0 from J, leaving 9 bases between them. In DNA form, the CDR3 reads TGCAGTGCTAGAGACAGGGTCGGCTCTGGGGCCAACGTCCTGACTTTC. Its translation is CSARDRVGSGANVLTF.